This TCR beta chain was sequenced in a study of vaccination and CD4 T cells after COVID-19. Study summary: Nasal swab PCR had shown SARS-CoV-2 positivity in the convalescent patients (about 10 mild cases, one severe case). Samples taken post-COVID came a median approximately 100 days after diagnosis, ranging from 35 to 161. Overlapping spike peptides from SARS-CoV-2, HCoV-NL63, HCoV-OC43 and HCoV-229E served to stimulate the cells. Study-level results: Looking at convalescent patients, 304 of their 307 vaccine-specific clones were spike mono-reactive.

The germline V gene has CDR1 SGHVS and CDR2 FQNEAQ. This CDR3 is built from 18 residues. V was trimmed by 4 bases and J by 4 bases, leaving 25 bases between them. Cultured CD4+ T cell DNA was sequenced using the Oncomine TCR Beta short-read assay. A single record per CDR3 protein comes from TCRdb applying MiXCR to the PCR reads. The profile shows 8,500 to 10,000 distinct CDR3 sequences, 55% of them singletons. This sample's treatment: approximately nine-day PBMC culture with coronavirus spike peptide pools or control peptides (ViraFEST assay). Regarding this clonotype: Its antigen is currently unknown.

The source material was CD4+ T cells from blood, cultured in vitro. This TCR derives from a human donor who had recovered from COVID-19. J is TRBJ2-5 and V is TRBV7-8; D might be TRBD1 or TRBD2, each matching 6 bases. CDR3 in amino acids: CASSSSATGRSGRETQYF. DNA of the CDR3: TGTGCCAGCAGCTCCAGCGCCACAGGGAGGTCCGGTCGAGAGACCCAGTACTTC.